This T cell receptor beta chain was captured by sequencing in a study of blood T cell repertoires in COVID-19. Across the whole study: Spain, Italy and the United States supplied samples that represented acute and convalescent COVID-19. T cells, B-cell-depleted T cells, or PBMCs supplied cDNA or gDNA.

The CDR3 runs to 17 residues. Germline lookup yields CDR1 MGHDK and CDR2 SYGVNS. With 6 bases removed from V and 6 bases from J, the gap between germline ends came to 24 bases. Per the original data handling: Reference gene primers were amplified, and this amplification served to estimate nucleated cell counts. Assay used: immunoSEQ multiplex PCR; TCRdb lists only in-frame clones, some missing. V and J calls and clone size are those listed in that table; D and trimming were worked out from the DNA. The data show 200,000 to 300,000 clones, 85% to 90% seen once. The sequence was collected from a woman in her 40s with acute or convalescent COVID-19. This chain uses TRBV25-1 with TRBJ2-1; TRBD2 might be the D (5 bases). The sample comprised peripheral blood. The CDR3 sequence is CASRSDWVLRDVNEQFF. CDR3 DNA sequence: TGTGCCAGCAGATCAGACTGGGTCTTGAGGGATGTCAATGAGCAGTTCTTC.